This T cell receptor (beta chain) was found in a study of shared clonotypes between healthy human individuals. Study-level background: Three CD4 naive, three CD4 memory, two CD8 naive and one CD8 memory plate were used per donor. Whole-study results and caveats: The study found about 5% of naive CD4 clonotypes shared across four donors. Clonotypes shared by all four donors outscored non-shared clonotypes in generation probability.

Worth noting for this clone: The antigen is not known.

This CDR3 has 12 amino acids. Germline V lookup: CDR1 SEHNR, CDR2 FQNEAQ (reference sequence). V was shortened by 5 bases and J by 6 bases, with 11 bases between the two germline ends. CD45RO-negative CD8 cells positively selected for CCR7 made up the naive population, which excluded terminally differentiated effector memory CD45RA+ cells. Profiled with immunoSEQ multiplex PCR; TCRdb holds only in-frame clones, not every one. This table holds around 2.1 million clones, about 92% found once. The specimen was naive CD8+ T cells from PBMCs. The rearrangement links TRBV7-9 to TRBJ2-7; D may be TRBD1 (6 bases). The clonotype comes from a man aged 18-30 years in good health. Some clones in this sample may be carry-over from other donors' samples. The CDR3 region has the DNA TGTGCCAGCAGCGTAGGGGGTGGCGAGCAGTACTTC. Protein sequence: CASSVGGGEQYF.